What follows are 19 T cell receptor beta chains derived from one specimen sequenced in a study of T cells after yellow fever vaccination. TCRdb independently ran MiXCR on the 5' RACE reads; one entry per CDR3 protein. The sample holds under 200,000 distinct CDR3 sequences, 6% to 7.5% seen once. Sequenced here: CD4+ T cells sorted from PBMCs, sampled about 5 days after the first yellow fever vaccination. Receptors were obtained from a man between 18 and 35 years old who received the YFV17D yellow fever vaccine.

This clonotype came up a few times. The chain couples TRBV6-1 to TRBJ2-3; D unresolved. This CDR3 comprises 13 residues. CDR1 MNHNS and CDR2 SASEGT come from the germline V gene. Trimming left V 2 bases short and J 4 bases short, with 7 bases between. Written as DNA, the CDR3 is TGTGCCAGCAGTGAATTTTTAGCAGATACGCAGTATTTT. Its translation: CASSEFLADTQYF.

The rearrangement joins TRBV19 to TRBJ2-7; D could derive from TRBD1 or TRBD2 (6 bases each). Germline lookup yields CDR1 LNHDA and CDR2 SQIVND (reference sequence). Deletions cut 2 bases from V and 2 bases from J, with 19 bases between. The CDR3 is 17 amino acids. The CDR3 loop is CASSIIRGVLFTYEQYV. CDR3 in DNA: TGTGCCAGTAGTATAATTAGGGGGGTATTATTCACCTACGAGCAGTACGTC.

This clonotype was seen repeatedly, ten times or more. The gene calls are TRBV12-3 or TRBV12-4 and TRBJ1-5; the match to TRBD1 covers 7 bases. The J segment lost 2 bases and the V segment lost 10 bases, leaving 2 bases of the junction unmatched. The CDR3 length is 12 residues. The chain's CDR3 is CATGQGNQPQHF. The CDR3 coding sequence is TGTGCCACAGGACAGGGCAATCAGCCCCAGCATTTT.

The V call is TRBV7-2, the J call TRBJ1-2; D unclear. Germline V CDR1 and CDR2: SGHTA, FQGNSA. The CDR3 covers 13 residues. Trimming stripped 6 bases from V and 8 bases from J, with 16 bases between. The CDR3 is CASSFTGVEGYTF. DNA of the CDR3: TGTGCCAGCAGTTTTACTGGTGTGGAAGGCTACACCTTC.

The chain carries TRBV2 and TRBJ1-6, with D perhaps matching TRBD1 (6 bases). This CDR3 contains 13 residues. Germline assignment: CDR1 SNHLY and CDR2 FYNNEI. With 6 bases removed from V and 10 bases from J, the gap between germline ends came to 13 bases. This CDR3 is CASSPTGRSPLHF. CDR3 DNA: TGTGCCAGCAGCCCCACAGGGCGCTCACCCCTCCACTTT.

This clonotype was counted ten times or more. The rearrangement uses TRBV12-3 or TRBV12-4 and TRBJ2-1; the D gene is possibly TRBD2 (6 bases). The CDR3 extends over 15 amino acids. V lost 6 bases to trimming and J lost 4 bases, with 16 bases between them. CDR3 DNA sequence: TGTGCCAGCAGCCCCACGGGGGTAATTTACAATGAGCAGTTCTTC. Residues: CASSPTGVIYNEQFF.

This clonotype was seen many times. The chain carries TRBV29-1 and TRBJ2-2; the match to TRBD1 covers 7 bases. Germline lookup yields CDR1 SQVTM and CDR2 ANQGSEA. V dropped 7 bases and J dropped 1; count of bases not matched to a gene: 12. The CDR3 runs to 16 residues. CDR3: CSARTLRQGNTGELFF. The CDR3 DNA follows: TGCAGCGCCCGCACGCTACGACAGGGGAACACCGGGGAGCTGTTTTTT.

This clonotype was observed many times. The V and J genes are TRBV7-3 and TRBJ2-1, with D possibly TRBD2 on 7 matching bases. Germline lookup yields CDR1 SGHTA and CDR2 FQGTGA. V was trimmed by 5 bases and J by 6 bases, leaving 17 bases between them. The CDR3 is made up of 15 amino acids. CDR3 in amino acids: CASSAQGGSSNEQFF. DNA for the CDR3: TGTGCCAGCAGCGCACAGGGAGGGAGTAGCAATGAGCAGTTCTTC.

At least ten counts were recorded for this clonotype. CDR3 sequence: CAWGRRDTQYF. The CDR3 DNA follows: TGTGCCTGGGGACGAAGGGATACGCAGTATTTT. The chain is built from TRBV30 and TRBJ2-3; D remains ambiguous. The CDR3 covers 11 residues. The V end lost 5 bases, the J end lost 6 bases, and 9 bases lay between the germline ends. Looked up from germline, CDR1 is GTSNPN and CDR2 is SVGIG (reference sequence).

This rearrangement joins TRBV19 to TRBJ1-5; D is unresolved. This CDR3 region has 12 residues. Trimming cost V 3 bases and J 4 bases, with 4 bases left between them. The germline V gene encodes CDR1 LNHDA and CDR2 SQIVND (reference sequence). The CDR3 DNA is TGTGCCAGTAGTATCTCGAATCAGCCCCAGCATTTT. Translated, it gives CASSISNQPQHF. Using reference TRBV19 and TRBJ1-5 for the parts outside the CDR3, the full variable domain is DGGITQSPKYLFRKEGQNVTLSCEQNLNHDAMYWYRQDPGQGLRLIYYSQIVNDFQKGDIAEGYSVSREKKESFPLTVTSAQKNPTAFYLCASSISNQPQHFGDGTRLSIL.

This clonotype was seen repeatedly, ten times or more. The chain couples TRBV4-1 to TRBJ1-5, with 9 bases fitting TRBD1. Trimming removed 1 base from V and 3 bases from J; junction bases left unmatched: 7. CDR1 is MGHRA and CDR2 is YSYEKL in the germline V gene. The CDR3 has 17 amino acids. Here the CDR3 DNA reads TGCGCCAGCAGCCAAGGGTTGACAGGGGGGAACAATCAGCCCCAGCATTTT. Translated: CASSQGLTGGNNQPQHF.

This clonotype was detected only a few times. The chain employs TRBV12-3 or TRBV12-4 and TRBJ1-2, with a tentative D call TRBD1 (5 bases). The CDR3 is 14 amino acids. V gave up 6 bases and J gave up 2 bases, with 13 bases separating them. The CDR3 nucleotides read TGTGCCAGCAGATCCCAGGGCCTAAACTATGGCTACACCTTC. Translated, it gives CASRSQGLNYGYTF.

This clonotype was seen at least ten times. The rearrangement links TRBV12-3 or TRBV12-4 to TRBJ2-7; 12 positions agree with TRBD1. The CDR3 is 15 residues long. Trimming took 5 bases from V and 5 from J; bases not matched to a gene: 7. CDR3 loop: CASSPGTGGRDEQYV. In DNA, the CDR3 is TGTGCCAGCAGTCCGGGGACAGGGGGCAGGGACGAGCAGTACGTC.

This chain joins TRBV7-2 and TRBJ1-2; the D is unclear. Germline CDR1 SGHTA, CDR2 FQGNSA. Trimming left V 2 bases short and J 5 bases short, with 12 bases between. The CDR3 is 14 residues long. CDR3 amino acids: CASSLFEGQYGYTF. The CDR3 bases are TGTGCCAGCAGCTTATTTGAAGGCCAGTATGGCTACACCTTC.

V and J are TRBV4-2 and TRBJ2-3, with D perhaps given as TRBD1 or TRBD2 (6 bases each). V gave up 4 bases and J gave up 5 bases, with 22 bases separating them. The CDR3 totals 17 residues. Germline CDR1 reads LGHNA; CDR2 reads YNFKEQ. The CDR3 loop reads CASSPDRSWGALDTQYF. The CDR3, as DNA: TGTGCCAGCAGCCCGGACCGAAGCTGGGGGGCCTTAGATACGCAGTATTTT.

The chain combines TRBV6-1 with TRBJ2-2; 10 bases map to TRBD2. The V segment lost 6 bases and the J segment 5 bases; nucleotides outside the gene matches: 3. The CDR3 is 14 amino acids. Looked up from germline, CDR1 is MNHNS and CDR2 is SASEGT. This chain's CDR3 is CASRAGGRTGELFF. CDR3 nucleotides: TGTGCCAGCAGAGCGGGGGGGCGAACCGGGGAGCTGTTTTTT.

The J gene is TRBJ2-3, the V gene TRBV7-9; D gene unclear. The ends were cut back, 5 bases at V and 1 base at J, with 7 bases in the middle. CDR3 length: 13 amino acids. Germline CDR1 is SEHNR and CDR2 is FQNEAQ (reference sequence). The CDR3 region is CASSNQGTDTQYF. The CDR3 nucleotides read TGTGCCAGCAGCAATCAGGGCACAGATACGCAGTATTTT.

This clonotype has ten or more counts. The rearrangement joins TRBV11-2 to TRBJ2-4, with TRBD2 matching over 9 bases. CDR1 SGHAT and CDR2 FQNNGV come from the germline V gene. The CDR3 covers 13 residues. After removal of 7 bases from V and 7 bases from J, the junction contained 5 bases not matched to a gene. The DNA for the CDR3 is TGTGCCAGCACCCTTAGCGGGGGTAACATTCAGTACTTC. Encoded protein: CASTLSGGNIQYF.

This clonotype was picked up a small number of times. The V gene is TRBV6-5, the J gene TRBJ2-5; perhaps D is TRBD1 or TRBD2 (5 bases each). CDR1 MNHEY and CDR2 SVGAGI come from the germline V gene. The CDR3 sequence is 15 residues long. Trimming removed 5 bases from V and 5 bases from J, with 18 bases in between. CDR3: CASSRDLGKAETQYF. CDR3 sequence (DNA): TGTGCCAGCAGTAGGGACCTAGGAAAGGCGGAGACCCAGTACTTC.